These 19 T cell receptor beta chains came from one sample sequenced in a study of blood T cells in healthy people across ages. Alongside a J-beta primer mix, a sample-barcoded 5' primer served in a second PCR lasting about 6 to 12 cycles. TCRdb called the 5' RACE reads again in MiXCR, with one record for every CDR3 protein. Seen here are roughly 680,000 distinct CDR3 sequences, more than 45% observed once, and the top ten hold approximately 15%. The sequenced sample was blood. The source of these receptors is a woman of 80 years or more in good health.

This clonotype was counted between two and nine times. V usage is TRBV20-1 and J usage is TRBJ1-2, with 12 bases that match TRBD1. The V gene's germline CDR1 is DFQATT and CDR2 SNEGSKA (reference sequence). V shed 6 bases, J shed 0 bases, and the junction held 11 bases outside the gene matches. The CDR3 has 17 residues. The CDR3 is CSARLRDRGPANYGYTF. In nucleotides, the CDR3 is TGCAGTGCCCGACTCCGGGACAGGGGGCCAGCTAACTATGGCTACACCTTC.

CDR3: CASHEGGVYNEQFF. CDR3 in DNA: TGTGCCAGCCACGAGGGGGGCGTGTACAATGAGCAGTTCTTC. V is TRBV27 and J is TRBJ2-1, with D perhaps matching TRBD1 or TRBD2 (6 bases each). This CDR3 contains 14 residues. Trimming took off 8 bases at V and 4 bases at J, with 15 bases between the two ends. The germline gives CDR1 MNHEY, CDR2 SMNVEV (reference sequence).

This clonotype was counted many times. This chain joins TRBV20-1 and TRBJ2-1; unclear D gene. V was cut by 6 bases and J by 0 bases, with 3 bases left in between. The CDR3 consists of 11 residues. Germline assignment: CDR1 DFQATT and CDR2 SNEGSKA (reference sequence). The CDR3 loop is CSADSYNEQFF. CDR3 coding DNA: TGCAGTGCCGACTCCTACAATGAGCAGTTCTTC.

This clonotype was seen at least ten times. This sequence joins TRBV20-1 and TRBJ2-7, with 7 nucleotides matching TRBD2. Trimming at V came to 5 bases and at J to 3 bases, leaving 13 bases not matched to a gene. CDR3 length: 15 amino acids. Germline V gene data show CDR1 as DFQATT and CDR2 as SNEGSKA (reference sequence). CDR3 DNA sequence: TGCAGTGCTCCCCTCGGAAGCGGGATTCTCTACGAGCAGTACTTC. Translating it yields CSAPLGSGILYEQYF.

This clonotype was counted between two and nine times. The V and J genes are TRBV21-1 and TRBJ2-7; the DNA was not used to check the table's D call, TRBD2. TRBV21-1 is a pseudogene locus. This CDR3 region has 14 residues. CDR3 DNA sequence: TGTGCCAGCACCCCACGTGGAGGGAGGTACGAGCAGTACTTC. This sequence encodes CASTPRGGRYEQYF.

This rearrangement joins TRBV20-1 to TRBJ2-1; the D is unclear. The V gene's germline CDR1 is DFQATT and CDR2 SNEGSKA (reference sequence). The CDR3 spans 14 residues. The CDR3 nucleotides are TGCAGCGGCTCGGTATGGAGCTCCTACAATGAGCAGTTCTTC. Protein sequence: CSGSVWSSYNEQFF.

As to this clonotype: A much larger clonotype is one base distant, so this may be a read error. The chain combines TRBV12-3 or TRBV12-4 with TRBJ1-5, with a possible D match to TRBD1 (5 bases). Trimming cost V 6 bases and J 1 base, with 10 bases left between them. There are 14 residues in the CDR3. This CDR3 reads CASRPGPSNQPQHF. The CDR3 DNA reads TGTGCCAGCAGGCCGGGACCGAGCAATCAGCCCCAGCATTTT.

The V and J genes are TRBV30 and TRBJ1-5; no definite D call. The CDR3 loop spans 15 amino acids. Looked up from germline, CDR1 is GTSNPN and CDR2 is SVGIG (reference sequence). The ends were cut back, 0 bases at V and 6 bases at J, with 15 bases in the middle. The chain's CDR3 is CAWSVSGRMGQPQHF. The CDR3 DNA reads as TGTGCCTGGAGTGTGTCCGGCAGGATGGGTCAGCCCCAGCATTTT. Looking up the rest from reference TRBV30 and TRBJ1-5 gives the full variable domain: SQTIHQWPATLVQPVGSPLSLECTVEGTSNPNLYWYRQAAGRGLQLLFYSVGIGQISSEVPQNLSASRPQDRQFILSSKKLLLSDSGFYLCAWSVSGRMGQPQHFGDGTRLSIL.

The J gene is TRBJ2-7, the V gene TRBV5-6; D remains ambiguous. CDR1 is SGHDT and CDR2 is YYEEEE in the germline V gene. Trimming pared 0 bases from V and 3 bases from J, leaving 16 bases between. This CDR3 region has 16 residues. CDR3: CASSLGRRPTYYEQYF. As DNA, the CDR3 is TGTGCCAGCAGCTTGGGCAGACGGCCGACTTACTACGAGCAGTACTTC.

This clonotype was detected only a few times. The CDR3 coding sequence is TGTGCCAGCAGCTTAAACGGCGGCACAGATACGCAGTATTTT. This encodes CASSLNGGTDTQYF. The chain carries TRBV7-2 and TRBJ2-3; D ambiguous. Germline assignment: CDR1 SGHTA and CDR2 FQGNSA. This CDR3 contains 14 residues. Trimming took 2 bases from V and 1 from J, leaving 7 bases between them.

Worth noting for this clonotype: A read error is possible here, since a much larger clone lies one base away. This chain links TRBV29-1 with TRBJ2-5, with 10 bases identical to TRBD1. Germline V gene data show CDR1 as SQVTM and CDR2 as ANQGSEA. The V and J ends lost 3 bases and 9 bases, in that order; junction bases with no gene match: 4. The CDR3 is 12 residues long. CDR3 region: CSVEGTGVAQYF. The CDR3 bases are TGCAGCGTTGAGGGGACAGGGGTGGCCCAGTACTTC.

This clonotype appeared a single time. The chain has TRBV7-3 and TRBJ2-7; 7 bases agree with TRBD2. The ends lost 1 base at V and 4 bases at J; junction bases unmatched: 7. CDR1 SGHTA and CDR2 FQGTGA come from the germline V gene. The CDR3 contains 15 residues. The CDR3 DNA reads as TGTGCCAGCAGCTTAAGCGGGGGTAGGGAGTACGAGCAGTACTTC. This encodes CASSLSGGREYEQYF.

The rearrangement joins TRBV6-5 to TRBJ1-1; D call uncertain. The CDR3 totals 15 residues. From germline, CDR1 is MNHEY and CDR2 SVGAGI. The ends were cut back, 2 bases at V and 1 base at J, with 11 bases in the middle. The CDR3 protein is CASSYGRLANTEAFF. In nucleotides, the CDR3 is TGTGCCAGCAGTTACGGGCGCCTGGCGAACACTGAAGCTTTCTTT.

The chain carries TRBV6-5 and TRBJ2-7; D might be TRBD1 (5 bases). CDR1 is MNHEY and CDR2 is SVGAGI in the germline V gene. The CDR3 is made up of 14 amino acids. With 6 bases removed from V and 6 bases from J, the gap between germline ends came to 18 bases. In DNA, the CDR3 is TGTGCCAGCAGCCCAGGGAAGGGGATGCCCGAGCAGTACTTC. Amino acids: CASSPGKGMPEQYF.

This clonotype came up once. V gene TRBV7-2 combines with J gene TRBJ2-7; D perhaps matches TRBD2 (5 bases). The J call may be wrong; the DNA end is better matched by TRBJ2-5. Germline values: CDR1 SGHTA, CDR2 FQGNSA. This CDR3 spans 13 amino acids. CDR3 region: CASSRSWEETQYF. CDR3 in DNA: TGTGCCAGCAGCCGGAGCTGGGAGGAGACCCAGTACTTC.

The V call is TRBV29-1, the J call TRBJ2-7; 7 bases match TRBD1. The germline CDR1 and CDR2 sequences are SQVTM and ANQGSEA. The CDR3 has 12 amino acids. V lost 4 bases to trimming and J lost 4 bases; unmatched junction nucleotides: 4. CDR3 protein: CSVAPDRYEQYF. The CDR3, as DNA: TGCAGCGTTGCCCCGGACAGGTACGAGCAGTACTTC.

This clonotype came up many times. This sequence joins TRBV24-1 and TRBJ2-2; D unresolved. This CDR3 comprises 14 residues. Per germline, CDR1 KGHDR and CDR2 SFDVKD. V lost 3 bases and J lost 3, with 7 bases in between. CDR3 bases: TGTGCCACCAGTGATGTCACCTACACCGGGGAGCTGTTTTTT. Protein: CATSDVTYTGELFF.

This clonotype was recorded at least ten times. V usage is TRBV18 and J usage is TRBJ2-7; TRBD1 might be the D (6 bases). Germline CDR1 and CDR2: KGHSH and LQKENI. V was shortened by 2 bases and J by 3 bases, with 11 bases between the two germline ends. This CDR3 is 14 amino acids long. The CDR3 sequence: CASSPNGQNYEQYF. CDR3 nucleotides: TGTGCCAGCTCACCAAACGGACAGAACTACGAGCAGTACTTC.

Points on this clonotype: A much more abundant neighbour one base away suggests this may be a read error. This chain uses TRBV7-9 with TRBJ2-4, with TRBD2 identical over 9 bases. This CDR3 is built from 18 residues. The germline V gene encodes CDR1 SEHNR and CDR2 FQNEAQ (reference sequence). The trim removed 2 bases at V and 13 bases at J, leaving 21 bases unmatched. The CDR3 region has the DNA TGTGCCAGCAGCTTAAAAGTCTCCAGCGGGAGGATCCACAATGAGCAGTACTTC. Its protein is CASSLKVSSGRIHNEQYF.